The T cell receptor beta chain under discussion was sequenced for a study of shared clonotypes between healthy human individuals. Only in-frame clones appear in the TCRdb table, and some are missing; sequencing was by immunoSEQ multiplex PCR. In the table there are fewer than 1.8 million clones, approximately 98.5% of which are singletons. This CDR3 region has 15 residues. Germline CDR1 reads MDHEN; CDR2 reads SYDVKM. Trimming cost V 3 bases and J 4 bases, with 14 bases left between them. This receptor was identified in a man aged 25 to 40 in good health. J is TRBJ2-3 and V is TRBV28, with D hard to call. The source material was naive CD4+ T cells sorted from blood. This sample's subset: CD45RA+ positively selected. CDR3 nucleotide sequence: TGTGCCAGCAGTTTCGGTCCCCGGATCGCAGATACGCAGTATTTT. This codes for CASSFGPRIADTQYF.